This T cell receptor (beta chain) was recovered during a study of CD8 T cells in ankylosing spondylitis. General study findings and limits: One TCR beta motif, made up of roughly 8 highly homologous variants, appeared characteristic of ankylosing spondylitis blood. Disease-linked clones displayed a CD8+ phenotype and appeared relatively rarely in peripheral blood. Enrichment of disease-linked clones was reportedly significant in matched ankylosing spondylitis synovial fluid.

5'-RACE, quantitative and with molecular barcodes, yielded the TCR beta libraries. MiXCR, run by TCRdb on the 5' RACE reads, gives a single entry per CDR3 protein. The table has 85,000 to 100,000 distinct CDR3 sequences, 7.5% to 9% seen once. This clonotype has a count of ten or more. Antigen unknown. What was sequenced was blood, either unsorted or a sorted T cell fraction (not recorded which). The receptor was derived from a male donor with ankylosing spondylitis or in good health (not recorded which).

DNA of the CDR3: TGCGCCAGCAGCCTAGAACTAGCGGGAGAGGTCGGGGAGCTGTTTTTT. It translates to CASSLELAGEVGELFF. This rearrangement joins TRBV4-3 to TRBJ2-2, with 11 bases lining up with TRBD2. The trim removed 4 bases at V and 7 bases at J, leaving 8 bases unmatched. Germline CDR1 LGHNA, CDR2 YSLEER. The CDR3 loop spans 16 amino acids.